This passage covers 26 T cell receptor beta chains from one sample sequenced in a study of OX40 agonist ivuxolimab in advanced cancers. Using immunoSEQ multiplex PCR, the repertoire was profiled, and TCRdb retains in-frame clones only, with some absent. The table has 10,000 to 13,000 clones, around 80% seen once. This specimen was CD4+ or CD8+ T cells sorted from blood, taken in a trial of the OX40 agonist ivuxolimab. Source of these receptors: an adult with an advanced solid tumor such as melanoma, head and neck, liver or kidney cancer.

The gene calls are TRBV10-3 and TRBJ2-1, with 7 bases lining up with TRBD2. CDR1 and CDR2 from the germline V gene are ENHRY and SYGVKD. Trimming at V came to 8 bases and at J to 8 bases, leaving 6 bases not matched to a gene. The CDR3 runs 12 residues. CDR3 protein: CAIGQREDEQFF. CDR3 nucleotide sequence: TGTGCCATCGGGCAGCGGGAAGATGAGCAGTTCTTC.

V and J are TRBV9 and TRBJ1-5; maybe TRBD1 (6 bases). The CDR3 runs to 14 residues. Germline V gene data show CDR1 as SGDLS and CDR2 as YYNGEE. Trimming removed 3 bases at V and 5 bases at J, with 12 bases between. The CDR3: CASSAWGGHQPQHF. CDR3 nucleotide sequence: TGTGCCAGCAGCGCCTGGGGGGGCCATCAGCCCCAGCATTTT.

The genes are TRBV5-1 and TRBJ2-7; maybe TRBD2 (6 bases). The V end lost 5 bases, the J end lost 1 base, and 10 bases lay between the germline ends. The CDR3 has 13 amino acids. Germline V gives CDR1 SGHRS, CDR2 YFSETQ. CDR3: CASSAGFSYEQYF. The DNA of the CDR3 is TGCGCCAGCAGTGCGGGGTTTTCCTACGAGCAGTACTTC.

This CDR3 reads CASSPRDKTFYGYTF. The CDR3 nucleotides are TGTGCCAGCAGCCCTCGGGACAAGACCTTTTATGGCTACACCTTC. The chain employs TRBV5-6 and TRBJ1-2; D perhaps matches TRBD1 (6 bases). The CDR3 contains 15 residues. The germline gives CDR1 SGHDT, CDR2 YYEEEE. V dropped 4 bases and J dropped 5 bases, with 18 bases sitting between them.

CDR3 region: CASSYSRTEHNEQFF. The CDR3 DNA reads TGTGCCAGCAGTTACTCCCGGACAGAGCACAATGAGCAGTTCTTC. V gene TRBV6-5 combines with J gene TRBJ2-1; TRBD1 is a possible D gene (6 bases). Germline assignment: CDR1 MNHEY and CDR2 SVGAGI. Deletions cut 0 bases from V and 5 bases from J, with 11 bases between. This CDR3 is 15 amino acids long.

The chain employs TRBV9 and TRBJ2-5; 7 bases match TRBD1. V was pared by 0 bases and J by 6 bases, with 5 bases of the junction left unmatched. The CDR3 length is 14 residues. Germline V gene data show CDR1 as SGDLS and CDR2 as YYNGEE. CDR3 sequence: CASSVAYRGQTQYF. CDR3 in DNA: TGTGCCAGCAGCGTAGCTTACAGGGGTCAGACCCAGTACTTC.

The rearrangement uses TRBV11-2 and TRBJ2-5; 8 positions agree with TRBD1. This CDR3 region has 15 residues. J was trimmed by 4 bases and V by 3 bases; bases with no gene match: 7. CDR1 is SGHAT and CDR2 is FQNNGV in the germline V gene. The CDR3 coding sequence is TGTGCCAGCAGCTTGTTGACAGGGGCGGGAGAGACCCAGTACTTC. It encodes CASSLLTGAGETQYF.

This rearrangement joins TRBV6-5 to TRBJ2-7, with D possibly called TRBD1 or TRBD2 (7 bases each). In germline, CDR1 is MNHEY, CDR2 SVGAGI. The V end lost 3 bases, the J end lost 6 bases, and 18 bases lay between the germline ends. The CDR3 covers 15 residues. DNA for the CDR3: TGTGCCAGCAGTTATGGGAGGGGGCCCGTTACCGAGCAGTACTTC. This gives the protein CASSYGRGPVTEQYF.

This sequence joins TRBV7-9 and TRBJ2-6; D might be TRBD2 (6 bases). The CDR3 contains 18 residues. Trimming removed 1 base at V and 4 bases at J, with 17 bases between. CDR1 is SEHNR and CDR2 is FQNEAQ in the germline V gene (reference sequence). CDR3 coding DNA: TGTGCCAGCAGCTTAGTTGAGGGTGGAGGGTCAGGGGCCAACGTCCTGACTTTC. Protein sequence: CASSLVEGGGSGANVLTF.

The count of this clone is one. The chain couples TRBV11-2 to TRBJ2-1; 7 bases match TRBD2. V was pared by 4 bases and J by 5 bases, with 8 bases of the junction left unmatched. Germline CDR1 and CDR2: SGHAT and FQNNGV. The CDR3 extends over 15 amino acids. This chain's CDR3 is CASSSLEGGNNEQFF. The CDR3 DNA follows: TGTGCCAGCAGCTCCCTTGAGGGAGGGAACAATGAGCAGTTCTTC.

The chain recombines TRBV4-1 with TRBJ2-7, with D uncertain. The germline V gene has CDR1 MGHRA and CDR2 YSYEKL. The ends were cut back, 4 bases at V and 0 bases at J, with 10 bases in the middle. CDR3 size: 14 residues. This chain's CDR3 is CASSPSPGSYEQYF. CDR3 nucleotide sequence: TGCGCCAGCAGCCCCTCCCCAGGCTCCTACGAGCAGTACTTC.

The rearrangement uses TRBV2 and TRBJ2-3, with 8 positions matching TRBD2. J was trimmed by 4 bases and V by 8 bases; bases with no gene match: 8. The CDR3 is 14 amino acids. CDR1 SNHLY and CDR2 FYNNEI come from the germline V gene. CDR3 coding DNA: TGTGCCAGCTATACGGGGGGGCCGGCAGATACGCAGTATTTT. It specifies CASYTGGPADTQYF.

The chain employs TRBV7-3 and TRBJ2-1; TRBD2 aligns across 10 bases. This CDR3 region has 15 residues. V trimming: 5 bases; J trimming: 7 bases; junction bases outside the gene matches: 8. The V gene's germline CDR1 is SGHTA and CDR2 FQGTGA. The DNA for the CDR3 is TGTGCCAGCAGCATGACTCTAGCGGGGGTGAATGAGCAGTTCTTC. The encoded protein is CASSMTLAGVNEQFF.

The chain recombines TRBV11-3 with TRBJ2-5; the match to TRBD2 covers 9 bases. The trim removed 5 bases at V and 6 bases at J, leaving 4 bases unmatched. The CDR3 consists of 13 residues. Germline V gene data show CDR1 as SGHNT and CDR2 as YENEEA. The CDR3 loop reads CASSRTSEKTQYF. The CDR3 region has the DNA TGTGCCAGCAGCAGGACTAGCGAAAAGACCCAGTACTTC.

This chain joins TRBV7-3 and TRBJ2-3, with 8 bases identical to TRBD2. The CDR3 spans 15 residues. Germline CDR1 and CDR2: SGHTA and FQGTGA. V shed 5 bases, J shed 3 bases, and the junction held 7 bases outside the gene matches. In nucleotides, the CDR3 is TGTGCCAGCAGCCCGGGGACTAGAGGGACAGATACGCAGTATTTT. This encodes CASSPGTRGTDTQYF.

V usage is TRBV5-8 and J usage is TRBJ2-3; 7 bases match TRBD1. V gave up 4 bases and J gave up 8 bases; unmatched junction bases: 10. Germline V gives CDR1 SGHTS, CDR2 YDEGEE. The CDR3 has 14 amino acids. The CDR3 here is CASSRPDRAGTQYF. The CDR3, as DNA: TGTGCCAGCAGCCGGCCCGACAGGGCCGGTACGCAGTATTTT.

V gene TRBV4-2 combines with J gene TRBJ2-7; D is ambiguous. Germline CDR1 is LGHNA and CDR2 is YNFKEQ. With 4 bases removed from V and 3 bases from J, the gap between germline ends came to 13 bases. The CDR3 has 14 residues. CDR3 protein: CASSPSLGNYEQYF. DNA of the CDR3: TGTGCCAGCAGCCCCTCCTTGGGAAACTACGAGCAGTACTTC.

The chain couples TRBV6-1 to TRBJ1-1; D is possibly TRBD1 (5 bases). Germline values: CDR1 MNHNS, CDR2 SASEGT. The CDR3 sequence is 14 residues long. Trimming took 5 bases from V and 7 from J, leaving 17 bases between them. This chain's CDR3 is CASSLKDGGNEAFF. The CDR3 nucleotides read TGTGCCAGCAGTCTTAAGGACGGGGGGAATGAAGCTTTCTTT.

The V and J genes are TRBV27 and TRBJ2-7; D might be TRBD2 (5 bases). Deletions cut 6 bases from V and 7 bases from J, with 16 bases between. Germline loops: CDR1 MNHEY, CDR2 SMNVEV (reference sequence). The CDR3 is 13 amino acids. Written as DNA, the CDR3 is TGTGCCAGCAGCAGCCCCCCTGGGAGTGAGCAGTACTTC. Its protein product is CASSSPPGSEQYF.

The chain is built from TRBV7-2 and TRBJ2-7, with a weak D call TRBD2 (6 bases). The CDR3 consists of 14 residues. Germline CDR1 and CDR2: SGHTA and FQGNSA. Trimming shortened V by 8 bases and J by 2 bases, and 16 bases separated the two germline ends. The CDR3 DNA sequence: TGTGCCAGCTGGGGGGAAGACGGCCCCTACGAGCAGTACTTC. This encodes CASWGEDGPYEQYF.

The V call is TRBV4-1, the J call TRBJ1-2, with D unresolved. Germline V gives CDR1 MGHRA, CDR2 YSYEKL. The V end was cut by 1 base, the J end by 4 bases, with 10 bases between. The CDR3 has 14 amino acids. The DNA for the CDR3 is TGCGCCAGCAGCCAAGCCGCGGGGATCTATGGCTACACCTTC. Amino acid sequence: CASSQAAGIYGYTF.

For the CDR3, the DNA is TGTGCCAGCAGCCCTTTAACAGGGGGCGGTTCACCCCTCCACTTT. Translated, it gives CASSPLTGGGSPLHF. The chain links TRBV7-9 to TRBJ1-6; 9 bases are a match to TRBD1. With 5 bases clipped from V and 9 bases from J, the junction kept 8 bases outside the gene matches. The CDR3 extends over 15 amino acids. Per germline, CDR1 SEHNR and CDR2 FQNEAQ (reference sequence).

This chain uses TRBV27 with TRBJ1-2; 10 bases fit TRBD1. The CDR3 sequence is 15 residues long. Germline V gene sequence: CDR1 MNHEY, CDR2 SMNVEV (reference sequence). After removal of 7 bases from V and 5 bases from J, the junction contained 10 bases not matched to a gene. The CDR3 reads CASTLGQGVEYGYTF. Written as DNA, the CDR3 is TGTGCCAGCACCCTCGGACAGGGGGTAGAATATGGCTACACCTTC.

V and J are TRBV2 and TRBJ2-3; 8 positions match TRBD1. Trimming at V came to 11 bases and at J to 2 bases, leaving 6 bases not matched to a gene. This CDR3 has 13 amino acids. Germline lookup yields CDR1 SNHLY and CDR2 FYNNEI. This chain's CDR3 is CAAPGQVTDTQYF. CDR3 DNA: TGTGCCGCCCCGGGACAGGTCACAGATACGCAGTATTTT.

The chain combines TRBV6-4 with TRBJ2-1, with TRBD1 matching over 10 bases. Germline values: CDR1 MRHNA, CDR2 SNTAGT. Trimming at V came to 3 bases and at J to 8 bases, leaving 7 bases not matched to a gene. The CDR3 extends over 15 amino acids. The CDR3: CASSEGGQGGDEQFF. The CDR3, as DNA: TGTGCCAGCAGTGAGGGCGGACAGGGGGGAGATGAGCAGTTCTTC.

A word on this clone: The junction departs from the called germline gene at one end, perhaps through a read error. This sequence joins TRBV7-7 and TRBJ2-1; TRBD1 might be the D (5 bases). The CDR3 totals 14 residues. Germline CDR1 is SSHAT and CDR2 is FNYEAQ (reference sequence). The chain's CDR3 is CASSLEAGLNEQFF. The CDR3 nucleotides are TGTGCTAGCAGCTTAGAGGCAGGGTTGAATGAGCAGTTCTTC. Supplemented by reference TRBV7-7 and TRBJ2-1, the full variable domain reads GAGVSQSPRYKVTKRGQDVTLRCDPISSHATLYWYQQALGQGPEFLTYFNYEAQPDKSGLPSDRFSAERPEGSISTLTIQRTEQRDSAMYRCASSLEAGLNEQFFGPGTRLTVL.